This T cell receptor beta chain was observed in a study of CD8 T cell repertoires and HIV-1 epitope variants (dated by TCRdb to between 2020 and 2021). Regarding the complete study: T cells were stimulated in separate culture wells with each of twenty-five peptides representing autologous and known Gag and Nef epitope variants. Among the control conditions were a peptide pool of CMV, EBV and flu, the Ebola AY9 epitope serving as a negative control, and a well with no peptide. Using the EasySep Human T Cell Enrichment Kit, T cells were enriched and then co-cultured with an equal number of autologous T cell-negative cells acting as antigen-presenting cells. An aliquot of 1M T cells was set aside as an uncultured baseline condition, separate from the roughly 80 T cell cultures. Cultures were maintained for approximately eleven days in IMDM with gentamicin, and half-media changes adding IL-2, IL-7 and IL-15 were performed on days 3 and 7. The epitopes tested were three Gag epitope families plus Nef HW9 and YT9. A total of more than 80 T cell cultures were run, with each culture condition done in triplicate except for one peptide, which was done in duplicate. Paper-wide results and their limitations: Only TCR beta chains were identified by the assay, and proliferation to antigen, not T cell function or cytokine profile, was indicated. Roughly 10 antigen-specific TCR beta clonotypes were identified, and roughly six of them appeared cross-reactive for autologous or known escape epitope variants. About five clonotypes recognized the Nef KF9 family and one clonotype recognized the HW9 family, while no responses to the TAALDMSHF plasma variant were seen.

From a lookup of the germline V gene, CDR1 and CDR2 are MNHEY and SVGAGI. For this chain, trimming is 1 base at the V end and 7 bases at the J end, and the number of junction bases without a gene match is 7. Measured from the cysteine to the phenylalanine, the CDR3 is 16 residues long. Only the CDR3 DNA is retained, 48 bases long and in frame from the first base. The immunoSEQ platform was used to sequence TCR beta CDR3 regions at survey depth. The QIAamp DNA micro kit was used to extract genomic DNA from every cultured and uncultured CD8+ T cell population. From the authors' description of their analysis: Any sample with under 5,000 productive reads was excluded, and this exclusion removed about 7% of the 75 cultures stimulated with HIV peptides. A MANAFEST web app trimmed sequences to CDR3 and removed nonproductive sequences, CDR3s under 5 amino acids, and those not starting C or ending F/W. To count as antigen-specific, a clonotype had to be expanded in at least 2 of 3 replicates compared with the no-peptide control at FDR 0.01, and only within one epitope family. Specific clonotypes also needed at least fivefold higher frequency than in wells stimulated with peptides from other epitope families. TCRdb holds this immuneACCESS table with in-frame rearrangements only. Some clones are missing; in checked studies, unresolved V genes explain under half, and the rest has no known cause. V, J and clone size were drawn from that table, and D and trimming were deduced from the DNA. The sample table holds over 5,000 clones, of which about 67% were seen once. About 40% of the sample is in the top ten clones.

A word on this clone: No antigen is known for it. Per-base quality was not reported, and no clone a single base away is much larger than it.

The EasySep Human CD8+ T Cell Enrichment Kit was used on day 10 to isolate CD8+ T cells from every culture. The sequenced material came from cultured CD8+ T cells derived from PBMCs. The receptor comes from a male donor with HIV. The chain was built from TRBV6-5 and TRBJ2-2; 9 central bases correspond to TRBD1. The CDR3: CASSYFITGGSGELFF. In nucleotide form, the sequence is TGTGCCAGCAGTTACTTTATTACAGGGGGCAGCGGGGAGCTGTTTTTT.